The 30 T cell receptor beta chains below come from one sample, sequenced in a study of T cells in Graves' hyperthyroidism and ophthalmopathy. Regions amplified from RNA transcripts were the TCR beta CDR3 regions. An initial round of RT-PCR targeting the TCR CDR3 relied on the HTBI primer set. TCRdb analysed the multiplex PCR reads with MiXCR anew, one entry per CDR3 protein. This sample yields 750,000 to 950,000 distinct CDR3 sequences, of which about 38% are seen a single time; 7% to 10% belongs to the top ten. Sequencing was performed on blood. These receptor sequences come from a man aged 18 to 29 with Graves' hyperthyroidism.

This clonotype has more than one count but fewer than ten. The V gene is TRBV5-1, the J gene TRBJ1-1, with TRBD1 as a possible D gene (5 bases). The V and J ends lost 0 bases and 0 bases respectively, with 9 bases between them. The CDR3 extends over 15 amino acids. The V gene's germline CDR1 is SGHRS and CDR2 YFSETQ. CDR3 in amino acids: CASSLAGAMNTEAFF. In DNA, the CDR3 is TGCGCCAGCAGCTTGGCCGGGGCAATGAACACTGAAGCTTTCTTT.

The chain carries TRBV10-3 and TRBJ2-5; D is possibly TRBD2 (6 bases). Trimming removed 10 bases at V and 5 bases at J, with 23 bases between. Germline CDR1 and CDR2: ENHRY and SYGVKD. This CDR3 comprises 15 residues. CDR3 loop: CANARESTRQETQYF. CDR3 sequence (DNA): TGTGCCAACGCACGGGAGTCAACTAGACAGGAGACCCAGTACTTC.

This clonotype was observed at least ten times. The chain is built from TRBV5-6 and TRBJ2-7; no definite D call. Germline values: CDR1 SGHDT, CDR2 YYEEEE. The V end lost 3 bases, the J end lost 5 bases, and 12 bases lay between the germline ends. The CDR3 sequence is 13 residues long. The CDR3 bases are TGTGCCAGCAGCTCTAAGAGTCGTCACGAGCAGTACTTC. It encodes CASSSKSRHEQYF.

The chain couples TRBV5-1 to TRBJ2-2; 12 bases line up with TRBD1. Trimming cost V 4 bases and J 5 bases; bases outside gene matches: 6. CDR3 length: 16 residues. Germline V lookup: CDR1 SGHRS, CDR2 YFSETQ. DNA for the CDR3: TGCGCCAGCAGCGGGGGACAGGGGGCGCGAACCGGGGAGCTGTTTTTT. Translated: CASSGGQGARTGELFF.

Ten or more counts support this clonotype. The gene calls are TRBV20-1 and TRBJ1-1, with D possibly matching TRBD1 (5 bases). The CDR3 extends over 13 amino acids. Per germline, CDR1 DFQATT and CDR2 SNEGSKA (reference sequence). Trimming took off 0 bases at V and 7 bases at J, with 12 bases between the two ends. This chain's CDR3 is CSARDGVGGEAFF. The CDR3 bases are TGCAGTGCTAGAGATGGGGTGGGGGGTGAAGCTTTCTTT.

The chain links TRBV19 to TRBJ2-7; 8 bases map to TRBD1. The CDR3 has 13 residues. Germline lookup yields CDR1 LNHDA and CDR2 SQIVND (reference sequence). V gave up 4 bases and J gave up 6 bases; unmatched junction bases: 5. The CDR3 DNA follows: TGTGCCAGTAGTACACTCGACAGGGGCGAGCAGTACTTC. Its translation: CASSTLDRGEQYF. The variable domain in full, with the rest retrieved from reference TRBV19 and TRBJ2-7, is DGGITQSPKYLFRKEGQNVTLSCEQNLNHDAMYWYRQDPGQGLRLIYYSQIVNDFQKGDIAEGYSVSREKKESFPLTVTSAQKNPTAFYLCASSTLDRGEQYFGPGTRLTVT.

The chain uses TRBV5-1 and TRBJ2-2; D unclear. The CDR3 length is 15 residues. V gave up 1 base and J gave up 6 bases, with 13 bases separating them. Germline CDR1 and CDR2: SGHRS and YFSETQ. CDR3 protein: CASSLIAPWAGELFF. DNA of the CDR3: TGCGCCAGCAGCTTGATCGCGCCTTGGGCCGGGGAGCTGTTTTTT.

This clonotype turned up a few times. V is TRBV3-1 and J is TRBJ1-2; possible D gene TRBD1, 5 bases. The CDR3 has 14 amino acids. Between the trimmed V and J ends, which lost 4 bases and 0 bases, there was a span of 9 bases. Germline loops: CDR1 LGHDT, CDR2 YNNKEL (reference sequence). CDR3 DNA: TGTGCCAGCAGCCCCGGGGCGTCTAACTATGGCTACACCTTC. It translates to CASSPGASNYGYTF.

This clonotype was observed many times. The CDR3 DNA reads as TGTGCCAGCAGCTGGACAGCACAAGGAGAAAAACTGTTTTTT. Protein: CASSWTAQGEKLFF. This rearrangement joins TRBV7-2 to TRBJ1-4, with D possibly matching TRBD1 (6 bases). CDR1 is SGHTA, CDR2 FQGNSA, per germline. The ends were cut back, 4 bases at V and 8 bases at J, with 14 bases in the middle. The length of the CDR3 is 14 residues. The full variable domain, its missing parts supplied by reference TRBV7-2 and TRBJ1-4, is GAGVSQSPSNKVTEKGKDVELRCDPISGHTALYWYRQSLGQGLEFLIYFQGNSAPDKSGLPSDRFSAERTGGSVSTLTIQRTQQEDSAVYLCASSWTAQGEKLFFGSGTQLSVL.

V gene TRBV7-9 combines with J gene TRBJ2-2; TRBD1 aligns across 7 bases. Germline lookup yields CDR1 SEHNR and CDR2 FQNEAQ (reference sequence). V gave up 0 bases and J gave up 5 bases; unmatched junction bases: 9. The CDR3 length is 17 residues. CDR3 nucleotide sequence: TGTGCCAGCAGCTTAGCCGCGGATGGGACAGTAACCGGGGAGCTGTTTTTT. Translated: CASSLAADGTVTGELFF.

Turning to this clonotype: A much more abundant neighbour one base away suggests this may be a read error. The V call is TRBV20-1, the J call TRBJ2-7; TRBD2 might be the D (6 bases). Germline assignment: CDR1 DFQATT and CDR2 SNEGSKA (reference sequence). This CDR3 comprises 13 residues. V lost 5 bases and J lost 2, with 13 bases in between. Here the CDR3 reads CSAQEGATYEQYF. The CDR3 DNA reads as TGCAGTGCTCAGGAGGGCGCAACCTACGAGCAGTACTTC.

The rearrangement uses TRBV7-2 and TRBJ1-4; TRBD1 aligns across 8 bases. After removal of 2 bases from V and 10 bases from J, the junction contained 3 bases not matched to a gene. CDR3 size: 13 residues. Germline-derived CDR1 and CDR2 are SGHTA and FQGNSA. CDR3 residues: CASSLLGTGKLFF. The CDR3 DNA is TGTGCCAGCAGCTTACTCGGGACAGGAAAACTGTTTTTT.

A few counts support this clonotype. The V gene is TRBV7-2, the J gene TRBJ2-7; D is undetermined. V was pared by 1 base and J by 5 bases, with 12 bases between. The CDR3 is made up of 14 amino acids. CDR1 SGHTA and CDR2 FQGNSA come from the germline V gene. CDR3 amino acids: CASSLGTLLHEQYF. The CDR3 coding sequence is TGTGCCAGCAGCTTAGGCACACTCTTACACGAGCAGTACTTC.

This clonotype has ten or more counts. The chain employs TRBV19 and TRBJ1-1; possible D gene TRBD1, 6 bases. The germline V and J ends were trimmed by 5 bases and 5 bases, with 15 bases remaining between them. The CDR3 is 14 residues long. CDR1 and CDR2 from the germline V gene are LNHDA and SQIVND (reference sequence). The CDR3 DNA sequence: TGTGCCAGTAGTCGAGAGGGGGAAGGGACTGAAGCTTTCTTT. As protein: CASSREGEGTEAFF.

As concerns this clonotype: One end of the junction varies from germline; a read error may be responsible. The V gene is TRBV12-3 or TRBV12-4, the J gene TRBJ1-4, with TRBD1 matching 8 bases. This CDR3 spans 16 amino acids. The CDR3 DNA follows: TGTGCCAACAGTTTTTGGACAGGGACAACTAATGAAAAACTGTTTTTT. It translates to CANSFWTGTTNEKLFF.

The chain links TRBV5-8 to TRBJ1-2; D is possibly TRBD1 (6 bases). This CDR3 has 16 residues. Trimming removed 3 bases at V and 8 bases at J, with 23 bases between. Germline V CDR1 and CDR2: SGHTS, YDEGEE. The CDR3 sequence is CASSSGALGGYEGYTF. DNA for the CDR3: TGTGCCAGCAGCTCGGGGGCACTGGGGGGGTACGAGGGCTACACCTTC.

The rearrangement links TRBV25-1 to TRBJ1-2; 7 nucleotides line up with TRBD1. Germline CDR1 is MGHDK and CDR2 is SYGVNS. The length of the CDR3 is 16 residues. V dropped 1 base and J dropped 4; count of bases not matched to a gene: 9. Here the CDR3 reads CASSESSGGGFYGYTF. The CDR3 DNA is TGTGCCAGCAGTGAATCCTCAGGGGGAGGCTTCTATGGCTACACCTTC.

A few counts support this clonotype. The chain employs TRBV7-2 and TRBJ1-1, with D hard to call. The CDR3 has 14 residues. Germline-derived CDR1 and CDR2 are SGHTA and FQGNSA. The V gene lost 6 bases and the J gene lost 1 base, with 12 bases spanning the gap. The CDR3 DNA reads as TGTGCCAGCAGGCCTCCCCCGGGGAACACTGAAGCTTTCTTT. Its translation: CASRPPPGNTEAFF.

The V and J genes are TRBV5-1 and TRBJ2-5; TRBD1 matches 9 bases. Per germline, CDR1 SGHRS and CDR2 YFSETQ. V dropped 6 bases and J dropped 2; count of bases not matched to a gene: 11. The length of the CDR3 is 16 residues. In nucleotides, the CDR3 is TGCGCCAGCATAGGGATGACAGGGGGAACACAAGAGACCCAGTACTTC. Translated, it gives CASIGMTGGTQETQYF. Using reference TRBV5-1 and TRBJ2-5 for the parts outside the CDR3, the full variable domain is KAGVTQTPRYLIKTRGQQVTLSCSPISGHRSVSWYQQTPGQGLQFLFEYFSETQRNKGNFPGRFSGRQFSNSRSEMNVSTLELGDSALYLCASIGMTGGTQETQYFGPGTRLLVL.

With respect to this clonotype: Germline and junction disagree at one end, which may indicate a read error. The chain joins TRBV10-3 to TRBJ2-5, with 7 bases identical to TRBD2. The CDR3 extends over 15 amino acids. In germline, CDR1 is ENHRY, CDR2 SYGVKD. The CDR3 DNA reads as TGTGCCAGCAGTTACTCGGGGAGGGCCCAAGAGACCCAGTACTTC. It codes for CASSYSGRAQETQYF.

This chain links TRBV5-1 with TRBJ2-7; the D is unclear. Trimming shortened V by 3 bases and J by 5 bases, and 12 bases separated the two germline ends. This CDR3 has 13 amino acids. Germline loops: CDR1 SGHRS, CDR2 YFSETQ. CDR3 residues: CASSSLIDHEQYF. In DNA form, the CDR3 reads TGCGCCAGCAGCTCCCTGATAGACCACGAGCAGTACTTC. The complete variable domain, with remaining parts taken from reference TRBV5-1 and TRBJ2-7, reads KAGVTQTPRYLIKTRGQQVTLSCSPISGHRSVSWYQQTPGQGLQFLFEYFSETQRNKGNFPGRFSGRQFSNSRSEMNVSTLELGDSALYLCASSSLIDHEQYFGPGTRLTVT.

This chain connects TRBV29-1 to TRBJ2-5, with unresolved D. V was shortened by 8 bases and J by 4 bases, with 5 bases between the two germline ends. Germline V gene lookup returns CDR1 SQVTM and CDR2 ANQGSEA. This CDR3 region has 9 residues. The CDR3 here is CSTTETQYF. CDR3 DNA sequence: TGCAGCACGACAGAGACCCAGTACTTC.

This clonotype was detected many times. The chain recombines TRBV15 with TRBJ2-7; the D gene is possibly TRBD1 (5 bases). The germline V gene encodes CDR1 LNHNV and CDR2 YYDKDF (reference sequence). Trimming left V 1 base short and J 5 bases short, with 12 bases between. CDR3 length: 14 amino acids. The CDR3 is CATSRAGFADEQYF. Here the CDR3 DNA reads TGTGCCACCAGCAGAGCAGGGTTTGCTGACGAGCAGTACTTC.

This clonotype was recorded a few times. This sequence joins TRBV9 and TRBJ2-5; 7 bases are a match to TRBD1. The trim removed 5 bases at V and 2 bases at J, leaving 9 bases unmatched. The CDR3 consists of 15 residues. Germline CDR1 is SGDLS and CDR2 is YYNGEE. Here the CDR3 reads CASSELLTGQETQYF. Here the CDR3 DNA reads TGTGCCAGCAGTGAGCTACTGACAGGGCAAGAGACCCAGTACTTC.

This clonotype was detected many times. This chain connects TRBV20-1 to TRBJ1-2; D gene ambiguous. The CDR3 has 13 amino acids. CDR1 and CDR2 from the germline V gene are DFQATT and SNEGSKA (reference sequence). The ends were cut back, 3 bases at V and 4 bases at J, with 12 bases in the middle. Here the CDR3 DNA reads TGCAGTGCTAGCCAAGGCCAGTTCTATGGCTACACCTTC. Its protein is CSASQGQFYGYTF.

The CDR3 protein is CASSFFRDRGLNTEAFF. The CDR3 DNA is TGTGCCAGCAGCTTTTTCCGGGACAGGGGGCTAAACACTGAAGCTTTCTTT. This chain connects TRBV13 to TRBJ1-1, with TRBD1 identical over 12 bases. V was clipped by 3 bases and J by 2 bases; unmatched bases: 7. The CDR3 is made up of 17 amino acids. The V gene's germline CDR1 is PRHDT and CDR2 FYEKMQ (reference sequence).

This clonotype has ten or more counts. This chain joins TRBV7-9 and TRBJ1-4, with D unclear. Deletions cut 5 bases from V and 8 bases from J, with 18 bases between. The CDR3 is made up of 15 amino acids. Germline V gene data show CDR1 as SEHNR and CDR2 as FQNEAQ (reference sequence). The CDR3 region is CASSQARSKEEKLFF. The CDR3 nucleotides read TGTGCCAGCAGCCAAGCGAGATCTAAGGAGGAAAAACTGTTTTTT.

This clonotype was counted ten times or more. The V and J genes are TRBV20-1 and TRBJ2-7, with TRBD2 matching 11 bases. Trimming took 5 bases from V and 4 from J; bases not matched to a gene: 7. Germline loops: CDR1 DFQATT, CDR2 SNEGSKA (reference sequence). This CDR3 contains 14 residues. CDR3 in DNA: TGCAGTGCTTCCTGGCCTAGCGGGAGGTACGAGCAGTACTTC. Encoded protein: CSASWPSGRYEQYF.

This clonotype was found a few times. The chain uses TRBV4-1 and TRBJ2-7; no clear D gene. The CDR3 contains 14 residues. Germline V lookup: CDR1 MGHRA, CDR2 YSYEKL. Trimming cost V 2 bases and J 1 base, with 9 bases left between them. CDR3 amino acids: CASSQHGQSYEQYF. As DNA, the CDR3 is TGCGCCAGCAGCCAACACGGTCAATCCTACGAGCAGTACTTC.

A few counts support this clonotype. This rearrangement joins TRBV12-3 or TRBV12-4 to TRBJ1-6; D ambiguous. This CDR3 comprises 16 residues. Trimming removed 3 bases from V and 10 bases from J, with 19 bases in between. In DNA, the CDR3 is TGTGCCAGCAGTTTGGCGGAGGTTTCTGGAGGGTCACCCCTCCACTTT. The encoded protein is CASSLAEVSGGSPLHF.